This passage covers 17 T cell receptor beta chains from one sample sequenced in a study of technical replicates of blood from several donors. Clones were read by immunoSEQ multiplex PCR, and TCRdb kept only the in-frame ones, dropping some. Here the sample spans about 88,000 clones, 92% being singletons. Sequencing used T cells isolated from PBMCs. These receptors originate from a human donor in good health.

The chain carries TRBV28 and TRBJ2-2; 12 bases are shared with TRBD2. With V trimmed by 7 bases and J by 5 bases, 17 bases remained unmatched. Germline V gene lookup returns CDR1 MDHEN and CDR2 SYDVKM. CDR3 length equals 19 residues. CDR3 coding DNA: TGTGCCAGCAACGGGGGAGCGCTAGCGGGAGGGCCTTTTACCGGGGAGCTGTTTTTT. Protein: CASNGGALAGGPFTGELFF.

The DNA for the CDR3 is TGTGCCATCAGTGAGCCCCGGACAGGGGGGTCATTCAATGAGCAGTTCTTC. Translation gives CAISEPRTGGSFNEQFF. V usage is TRBV10-3 and J usage is TRBJ2-1; the match to TRBD1 covers 10 bases. CDR1 ENHRY and CDR2 SYGVKD come from the germline V gene. The J segment lost 6 bases and the V segment lost 2 bases, leaving 10 bases of the junction unmatched. CDR3 length equals 17 residues.

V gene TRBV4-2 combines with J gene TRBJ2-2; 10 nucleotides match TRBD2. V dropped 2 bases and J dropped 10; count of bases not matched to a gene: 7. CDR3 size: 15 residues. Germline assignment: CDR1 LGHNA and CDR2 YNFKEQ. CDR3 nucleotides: TGTGCCAGCAGCCAAAGTCCAGCGGGAGGGAAGGAGCTGTTTTTT. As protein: CASSQSPAGGKELFF.

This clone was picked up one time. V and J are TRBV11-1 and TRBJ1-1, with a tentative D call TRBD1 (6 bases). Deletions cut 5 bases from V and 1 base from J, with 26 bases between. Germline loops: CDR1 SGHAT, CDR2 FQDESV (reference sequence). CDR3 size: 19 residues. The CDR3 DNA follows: TGTGCCAGCAGCCGAACGCCGGGCGTGAAGGGGGATGGGAACACTGAAGCTTTCTTT. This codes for CASSRTPGVKGDGNTEAFF.

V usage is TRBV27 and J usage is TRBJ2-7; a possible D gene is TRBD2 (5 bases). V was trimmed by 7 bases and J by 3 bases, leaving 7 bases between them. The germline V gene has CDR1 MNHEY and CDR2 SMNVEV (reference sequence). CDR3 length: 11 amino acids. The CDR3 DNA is TGTGCCAGCACGGACTTCTACGAGCAGTACTTC. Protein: CASTDFYEQYF.

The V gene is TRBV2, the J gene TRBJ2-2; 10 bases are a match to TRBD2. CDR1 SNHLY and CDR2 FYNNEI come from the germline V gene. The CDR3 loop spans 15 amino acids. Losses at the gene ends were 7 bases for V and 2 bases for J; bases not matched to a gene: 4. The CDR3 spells CASKTSGTNTGELFF. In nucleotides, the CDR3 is TGTGCCAGCAAAACTAGCGGGACAAACACCGGGGAGCTGTTTTTT.

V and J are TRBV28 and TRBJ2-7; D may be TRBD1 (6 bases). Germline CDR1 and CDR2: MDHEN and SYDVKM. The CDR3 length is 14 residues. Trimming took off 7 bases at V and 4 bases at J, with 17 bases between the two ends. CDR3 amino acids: CASTFDGQIYEQYF. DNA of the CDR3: TGTGCCAGCACCTTCGATGGACAGATTTACGAGCAGTACTTC.

The CDR3 here is CASSPDRGNQPQHF. The CDR3 DNA reads TGTGCCAGCTCACCAGATAGGGGTAATCAGCCCCAGCATTTT. The chain has TRBV18 and TRBJ1-5, with a possible D match to TRBD1 (5 bases). The CDR3 is 14 residues long. With 2 bases removed from V and 4 bases from J, the gap between germline ends came to 9 bases. Germline CDR1 KGHSH, CDR2 LQKENI.

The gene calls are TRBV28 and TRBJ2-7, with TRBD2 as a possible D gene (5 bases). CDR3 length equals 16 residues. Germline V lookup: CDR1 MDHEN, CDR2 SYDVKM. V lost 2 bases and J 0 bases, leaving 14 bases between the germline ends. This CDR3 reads CASSLPPDWVSYEQYF. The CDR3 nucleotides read TGTGCCAGCAGTTTACCGCCGGACTGGGTCTCCTACGAGCAGTACTTC.

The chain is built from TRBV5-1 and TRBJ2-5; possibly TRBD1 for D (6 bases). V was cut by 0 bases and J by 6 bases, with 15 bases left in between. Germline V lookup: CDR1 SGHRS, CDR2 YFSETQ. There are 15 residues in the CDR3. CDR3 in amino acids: CASSLDTGSSKTQYF. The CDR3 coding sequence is TGCGCCAGCAGCTTGGATACAGGGTCCTCCAAGACCCAGTACTTC.

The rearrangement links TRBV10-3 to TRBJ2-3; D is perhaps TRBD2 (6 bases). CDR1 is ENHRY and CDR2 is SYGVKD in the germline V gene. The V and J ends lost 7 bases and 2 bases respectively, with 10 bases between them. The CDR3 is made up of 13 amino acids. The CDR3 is CAIKEGYTDTQYF. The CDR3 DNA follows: TGTGCCATCAAGGAGGGCTACACAGATACGCAGTATTTT.

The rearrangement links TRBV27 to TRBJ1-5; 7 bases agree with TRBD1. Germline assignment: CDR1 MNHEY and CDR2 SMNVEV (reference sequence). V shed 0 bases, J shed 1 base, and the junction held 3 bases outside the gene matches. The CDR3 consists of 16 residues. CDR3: CASSLSRGKSNQPQHF. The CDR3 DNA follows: TGTGCCAGCAGTTTATCCAGGGGGAAGAGCAATCAGCCCCAGCATTTT.

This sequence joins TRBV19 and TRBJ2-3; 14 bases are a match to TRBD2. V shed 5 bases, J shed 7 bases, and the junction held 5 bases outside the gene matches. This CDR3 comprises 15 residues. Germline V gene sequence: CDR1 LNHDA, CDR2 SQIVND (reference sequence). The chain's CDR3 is CASSGTSGSTHTQYF. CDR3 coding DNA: TGTGCCAGTAGTGGGACTAGCGGGAGTACCCATACGCAGTATTTT.

CDR3 sequence reads: CAWSGPGTSGATSPSYNEQFF. The DNA for the CDR3 is TGTGCCTGGAGTGGGCCCGGGACTAGCGGGGCCACCTCGCCCTCCTACAATGAGCAGTTCTTC. The chain has TRBV30 and TRBJ2-1; 13 bases map to TRBD2. Germline lookup yields CDR1 GTSNPN and CDR2 SVGIG (reference sequence). The V and J ends lost 1 base and 0 bases, in that order; junction bases with no gene match: 15. CDR3 length: 21 amino acids.

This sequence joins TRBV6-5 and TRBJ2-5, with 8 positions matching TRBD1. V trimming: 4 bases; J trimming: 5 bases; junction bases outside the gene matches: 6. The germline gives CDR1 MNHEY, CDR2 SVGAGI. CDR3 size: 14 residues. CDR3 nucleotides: TGTGCCAGCAGTTCTTTGGACAGGGTGGAGACCCAGTACTTC. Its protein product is CASSSLDRVETQYF.

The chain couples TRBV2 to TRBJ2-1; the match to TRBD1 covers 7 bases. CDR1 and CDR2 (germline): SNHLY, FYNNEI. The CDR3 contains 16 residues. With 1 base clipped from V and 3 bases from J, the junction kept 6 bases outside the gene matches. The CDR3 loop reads CASSEVRGQIYNEQFF. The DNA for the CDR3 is TGTGCCAGCAGTGAAGTTCGGGGACAGATCTACAATGAGCAGTTCTTC.

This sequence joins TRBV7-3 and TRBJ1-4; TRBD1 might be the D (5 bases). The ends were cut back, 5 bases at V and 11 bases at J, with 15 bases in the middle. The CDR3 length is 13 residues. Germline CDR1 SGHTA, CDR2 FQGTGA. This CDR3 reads CASSPRAGTKLFF. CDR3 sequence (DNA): TGTGCCAGCAGCCCGAGGGCTGGGACTAAACTGTTTTTT.